These T cell receptor beta chains were read from a single sample in a study of molecular identifiers for immune sequencing clone quantification. TCRdb passed the PCR reads through MiXCR, listing each CDR3 protein once. Of 40,000 to 65,000 distinct CDR3 sequences listed, 35% to 40% were seen once; the top ten hold 3% to 4%. The sequenced sample consisted of naive CD8+ T cells from blood, with Jurkat cell RNA spiked in. Receptors were obtained from a human donor in good health. Some libraries in this study had Jurkat cell RNA spiked in. The CDR3 runs from the conserved cysteine through the conserved F or W. Each record gives: D gene, clone size, V gene, J gene, CDR3 protein, CDR3 DNA. D genes are given only for firm matches. Not all rows give a size; the values are once, few, many and, for expanded clones, a class.

>NA|many|TRBV11-2|TRBJ2-7
CASSLEARDYEQYF
TGTGCCAGCAGCTTAGAGGCCCGAGACTACGAGCAGTACTTC
>NA|many|TRBV9|TRBJ1-4
CASSPGGGTNEKLFF
TGTGCCAGCAGCCCCGGTGGAGGGACTAATGAAAAACTGTTTTTT
>NA|many|TRBV6-2/TRBV6-3|TRBJ2-7
CASSTTYEQYF
TGTGCCAGCAGTACTACCTACGAGCAGTACTTC
>TRBD2|once|TRBV7-6|TRBJ2-2
CASSSPGLAGGPVTGELLF
TGTGCCAGCAGCTCGCCGGGACTAGCGGGAGGGCCGGTCACCGGGGAGCTGTTATTT
>NA|NA|TRBV13|TRBJ2-5
CASSLVPLGETQYF
TGTGCCAGCAGCTTAGTGCCGTTGGGAGAGACCCAGTACTTC
>NA|NA|TRBV16|TRBJ2-1
CASSQVAFSYNEQFF
TGTGCCAGCAGCCAAGTAGCGTTTTCCTACAATGAGCAGTTCTTC
>NA|many|TRBV14|TRBJ2-7
CASSRPGRIYEQYF
TGTGCCAGCAGCCGCCCCGGGCGTATCTACGAGCAGTACTTC
>TRBD1|many|TRBV9|TRBJ2-3
CASSPTGFIPDTQYF
TGTGCCAGCAGCCCGACAGGGTTTATTCCAGATACGCAGTATTTT
>NA|NA|TRBV12-3/TRBV12-4|TRBJ1-1
CATTPRGRWDTDAFF
TGTGCCACCACGCCGAGGGGTAGGTGGGACACTGACGCTTTCTTT
>TRBD1|many|TRBV29-1|TRBJ1-2
CSVGQGALGYGYTF
TGCAGCGTCGGACAGGGGGCGCTTGGCTATGGCTACACCTTC
>NA|many|TRBV12-3/TRBV12-4|TRBJ2-7
CASSIGPGPTYEQYF
TGTGCCAGCAGTATCGGACCGGGACCGACCTACGAGCAGTACTTC
>NA|NA|TRBV13|TRBJ2-7
CASSLGGSGIYEQYF
TGTGCCAGCAGTTTAGGGGGGAGCGGGATCTACGAGCAGTACTTC
>NA|NA|TRBV7-9|TRBJ2-7
CASSPLWGYEQYF
TGTGCCAGCAGCCCGCTATGGGGTTACGAGCAGTACTTC
>NA|NA|TRBV19|TRBJ2-3
CASSMGSLSTDTQYF
TGTGCCAGTAGTATGGGCAGCCTCAGCACAGATACGCAGTATTTT
>NA|few|TRBV7-2|TRBJ2-7
CASSFHTSYEQYF
TGTGCCAGCAGCTTCCACACGTCCTACGAGCAGTACTTC
>TRBD2|many|TRBV6-5|TRBJ2-2
CASNFAGGTGELFF
TGTGCCAGCAACTTTGCGGGAGGTACCGGGGAGCTGTTTTTT
>NA|NA|TRBV6-6|TRBJ2-1
CASSYYRDPSGDEQFF
TGTGCCAGCAGTTACTATCGGGACCCCTCCGGCGATGAGCAGTTCTTC
>NA|many|TRBV4-2|TRBJ1-1
CASSHGTEAFF
TGTGCCAGCAGCCACGGTACTGAAGCTTTCTTT
>TRBD2|few|TRBV6-6|TRBJ2-1
CASSSGLAGGPGEQFF
TGTGCCAGCAGTTCCGGACTAGCGGGAGGGCCTGGTGAGCAGTTCTTC
>NA|few|TRBV13|TRBJ1-2
CASSPPLMTKNYGYTF
TGTGCCAGCAGCCCCCCTCTAATGACAAAGAACTATGGCTACACCTTC
>NA|NA|TRBV13|TRBJ1-1
CVSSFDYRAPEAFF
TGTGTCAGCAGCTTTGATTACAGGGCTCCCGAAGCTTTCTTT